The 8 T cell receptor beta chains below come from one sample, sequenced in a study of T cells in localized non-small cell lung cancer. Generated by immunoSEQ multiplex PCR, the TCRdb table keeps only in-frame clones and is missing some. In the table there are roughly 39,000 clones, about 76% of which are singletons. The sample here was PBMCs, taken before any cancer treatment. The receptors originated from a woman between 40 and 69 years old with stage II squamous cell lung carcinoma.

This chain uses TRBV29-1 with TRBJ2-1; D gene uncertain. The length of the CDR3 is 13 residues. In germline, CDR1 is SQVTM, CDR2 ANQGSEA. Trimming removed 6 bases from V and 7 bases from J, with 16 bases in between. The CDR3 DNA follows: TGCAGCGTCTTGATTGGTCAGGCGAATGAGCAGTTCTTC. Translating it yields CSVLIGQANEQFF.

The V and J genes are TRBV7-2 and TRBJ2-1; D gene ambiguous. The CDR3 sequence is 14 residues long. The V gene's germline CDR1 is SGHTA and CDR2 FQGNSA. Between the trimmed V and J ends, which lost 1 base and 9 bases, there was a span of 13 bases. The CDR3 sequence: CASSLGPNLGEQFF. CDR3 nucleotides: TGTGCCAGCAGCTTAGGGCCGAATCTAGGTGAGCAGTTCTTC.

This sequence joins TRBV19 and TRBJ1-3; D is possibly TRBD1 (6 bases). CDR1 and CDR2 from the germline V gene are LNHDA and SQIVND (reference sequence). V gave up 6 bases and J gave up 1 base, with 10 bases separating them. The CDR3 totals 14 residues. The CDR3 loop reads CASSPTGSGNTIYF. The DNA of the CDR3 is TGTGCCAGTAGCCCGACAGGTTCTGGAAACACCATATATTTT.

The CDR3 sequence is CASSPQGTLGEKLFF. CDR3 DNA: TGTGCCAGCTCACCACAGGGGACCCTTGGTGAAAAACTGTTTTTT. The rearrangement links TRBV18 to TRBJ1-4; tentative D call: TRBD1 (5 bases). The ends were cut back, 1 base at V and 7 bases at J, with 13 bases in the middle. The germline V gene encodes CDR1 KGHSH and CDR2 LQKENI. The CDR3 is 15 amino acids.

The chain recombines TRBV6-5 with TRBJ2-7, with D possibly TRBD1 on 5 matching bases. The CDR3 contains 15 residues. V was cut by 0 bases and J by 0 bases, with 9 bases left in between. Germline-derived CDR1 and CDR2 are MNHEY and SVGAGI. CDR3 residues: CASSYSGHLSYEQYF. Written as DNA, the CDR3 is TGTGCCAGCAGTTACTCTGGACACCTCTCCTACGAGCAGTACTTC.

This clone turned up a few times. The rearrangement uses TRBV7-6 and TRBJ1-1; 7 bases match TRBD1. Germline V lookup: CDR1 SGHVS, CDR2 FNYEAQ. V lost 5 bases to trimming and J lost 4 bases; unmatched junction nucleotides: 7. This CDR3 contains 14 residues. The DNA of the CDR3 is TGTGCCAGCAGCCGAGACAGGGCAAGCACTGAAGCTTTCTTT. Translation gives CASSRDRASTEAFF.

This clone was detected many times. The chain joins TRBV2 to TRBJ2-6, with 7 bases aligning to TRBD2. The CDR3 totals 16 residues. Germline CDR1 and CDR2: SNHLY and FYNNEI. J gave up 0 bases and V 8 bases, and 7 bases lay outside the gene matches. CDR3 in DNA: TGTGCCAGCTGGGGAGGGGTCTTCTCTGGGGCCAACGTCCTGACTTTC. Its translation is CASWGGVFSGANVLTF.

This chain joins TRBV19 and TRBJ1-1; D is unclear. The CDR3 has 14 amino acids. CDR1 is LNHDA and CDR2 is SQIVND in the germline V gene (reference sequence). With 5 bases removed from V and 6 bases from J, the gap between germline ends came to 16 bases. The CDR3 reads CASSPRTDYAEAFF. The CDR3 DNA is TGTGCCAGTAGTCCACGCACAGATTACGCTGAAGCTTTCTTT.